This record looks at one T cell receptor beta chain sequence and its context. TCRdb's copy holds only in-frame clones and misses some; the assay was immunoSEQ multiplex PCR. The sample holds nearly 100,000 clones, roughly 80% seen once. This specimen belongs to a study of cytotoxic CD8 clonotypes in ibrutinib-treated CLL. Study context: Response samples were taken after a median of approximately 13 months on treatment, range 6 to 36.

CDR3 length equals 13 residues. V dropped 2 bases and J dropped 7 bases, with 6 bases sitting between them. Germline values: CDR1 KGHSH, CDR2 LQKENI. The chain combines TRBV18 with TRBJ1-6; the D is unclear. This specimen was PBMCs, taken after 12 months of ibrutinib treatment. The source of this sequence is a human donor with chronic lymphocytic leukemia. The CDR3 region is CASSPGNNSPLHF. The DNA for the CDR3 is TGTGCCAGCTCACCAGGGAACAATTCACCCCTCCACTTT. Full variable domain (outside the CDR3, taken from reference TRBV18 and TRBJ1-6): NAGVMQNPRHLVRRRGQEARLRCSPMKGHSHVYWYRQLPEEGLKFMVYLQKENIIDESGMPKERFSAEFPKEGPSILRIQQVVRGDSAAYFCASSPGNNSPLHFGNGTRLTVT.